A selection of T cell receptor beta chains follows, all from one sample in a study of regulatory T cells in long-lasting Graves disease. TCRdb called the multiplex PCR reads again in MiXCR, with one record for every CDR3 protein. Of around 400,000 distinct CDR3 sequences listed, less than 20% were seen once; the top ten hold about 20%. The material sequenced was peripheral blood mononuclear cells (PBMCs), taken at new diagnosis, from a patient treated with antithyroid drugs. These receptors were obtained from a female donor with Graves disease. Both conserved end residues are part of each CDR3. D genes are given only for firm matches. Clone size is given for some rows only: seen once, a few or many times, or a class if the clone is expanded.

j_call clone_size v_call d_call cdr3_nt cdr3_aa
TRBJ1-1 many TRBV20-1 - TGCAGTGCTAGAGATTTTCGCGATGAAGCTTTCTTT CSARDFRDEAFF
TRBJ2-7 many TRBV11-2 - TGTGCCAGCAGCTTAGATTTGGGCGAGCAGTACTTC CASSLDLGEQYF
TRBJ2-1 few TRBV29-1 TRBD1 TGCAGCACCGAACAGGGGGGTAATGAGCAGTTCTTC CSTEQGGNEQFF
TRBJ1-1 many TRBV12-3/TRBV12-4 - TGTGCCAGCAGTTTAGCGGATGGCACTGAAGCTTTCTTT CASSLADGTEAFF
TRBJ1-3 many TRBV7-2 - TGTGCCAGCAGCTTAGCGTTCGGGTTCTCTGGAAACACCATATATTTT CASSLAFGFSGNTIYF
TRBJ1-1 many TRBV7-9 - TGTGCCAGCAGCTTAATCGCGGAGGCAGGCAGCCAAGAAGCTTTCTTT CASSLIAEAGSQEAFF
TRBJ2-7 many TRBV5-6 - TGTGCCAGCAGCTTCCTCAACGGCTACGAGCAGTACTTC CASSFLNGYEQYF
TRBJ2-3 - TRBV12-3/TRBV12-4 - TGTGCCAGCAGGCCCCCCCCCGGGGATACGCAGTATTTT CASRPPPGDTQYF
TRBJ2-3 - TRBV5-1 TRBD2 TGCGCCAGCAGCTTGGGCGCGGGAGGGACAGATACGCAGTATTTT CASSLGAGGTDTQYF
TRBJ2-1 - TRBV13 TRBD2 TGTGCCGTCCCTGGGACTAGCGGGTTTCATGAGCAGTTCTTC CAVPGTSGFHEQFF
TRBJ2-4 many TRBV4-1 - TGCGCCAGCAGCTCAATACTGGAGTTGCGGAGGGCCAAAAACATTCAGTACTTC CASSSILELRRAKNIQYF
TRBJ1-5 few TRBV7-2 - TGTGCCAGCAGCTTAAGGGGGAGTGGTCACCTCGGGAATCAGCCCCAGCATTTT CASSLRGSGHLGNQPQHF
TRBJ1-5 - TRBV6-1 - TGTGCCAGCAGTGATCAGAGGACCTCGGGGCCCCAGCATTTT CASSDQRTSGPQHF
TRBJ2-1 many TRBV7-3 TRBD2 TGTGCCAGCAGCTTAGACGGGAGGGTCAACAATGAGCAGTTCTTC CASSLDGRVNNEQFF
TRBJ1-5 - TRBV19 - TGTGCCAGATCGGACGGAAACGGGAATCAGCCCCAGCATTTT CARSDGNGNQPQHF
TRBJ2-2 many TRBV5-5 TRBD1 TGTGCCAGCAGCGGGGACAGGGGCGGTTCCGGGGAGCTGTTTTTT CASSGDRGGSGELFF
TRBJ2-5 many TRBV3-1 - TGTGCCAGCAGCCAAGGTGGGGCTTCACAAGAGACCCAGTACTTC CASSQGGASQETQYF
TRBJ2-2 few TRBV4-1 - TGCGCCAGCAGCCTAGAAGATAGGGGGGGGGCCTCCGGGGAGCTGTTTTTT CASSLEDRGGASGELFF
TRBJ2-1 many TRBV7-9 - TGTGCCAGCAGCTTAGCGCTGGGGACCTACAATGAGCAGTTCTTC CASSLALGTYNEQFF
TRBJ1-6 - TRBV11-2 - TGTGCCAGCAGCTTAGGGTTAACTACCAATTCACCCCTCCACTTT CASSLGLTTNSPLHF
TRBJ1-6 many TRBV12-3/TRBV12-4 - TGTGCCAGCAGTTCCAGACAGGATTCACCCCTCCACTTT CASSSRQDSPLHF
TRBJ1-4 - TRBV7-9 - TGTGCCAGCAGCTTCTCTCTCACTCAGGGGTTTGGTAATGAAAAACTGTTTTTT CASSFSLTQGFGNEKLFF
TRBJ2-3 - TRBV30 - TGTGCCTGGAGTGTACAGGCCACGCTCCGTACAGATACGCAGTATTTT CAWSVQATLRTDTQYF
TRBJ1-6 many TRBV28 - TGTGCCAGCAGGCCCGGGGGGGGAACTTCACCCCTCCACTTT CASRPGGGTSPLHF
TRBJ2-3 - TRBV28 TRBD2 TGTGCCAGCAGGTCGGGCGGGAGGGCCAAAGATACGCAGTATTTT CASRSGGRAKDTQYF
TRBJ1-5 many TRBV12-3/TRBV12-4 - TGTGCCAGCAGCAACAGGTTAAATCAGCCCCAGCATTTT CASSNRLNQPQHF
TRBJ1-5 few TRBV3-1 TRBD1 TGTGCCAGCAGCCAGGGGACAGGGCTTCAGCCCCAGCATTTT CASSQGTGLQPQHF
TRBJ1-2 - TRBV6-2/TRBV6-3 - TGTGCCAGCAGTGAAGGGACCTTTACTAACTATGGCTACACCTTC CASSEGTFTNYGYTF
TRBJ2-7 - TRBV2 TRBD1 TGTGCCAGCAGCGGGACAGGGGCCGCCGAGCAGTACTTC CASSGTGAAEQYF
TRBJ2-7 many TRBV29-1 TRBD2 TGCAGCGGGGGAGGGGACTACGAGCAGTACTTC CSGGGDYEQYF
TRBJ2-2 many TRBV5-1 TRBD2 TGCGCCAGCAGCGTCCCCCTAGCGGGACCCACCGGGGAGCTGTTTTTT CASSVPLAGPTGELFF
TRBJ2-5 - TRBV7-2 TRBD2 TGTGCCAGCAGCTTAGGAGTAGGCGGGAGGGATCAAGAGACCCAGTACTTC CASSLGVGGRDQETQYF
TRBJ1-1 many TRBV6-5 TRBD1 TGTGCCAGCAGTTACTCGAAGGAAGGCAGGGGGCATGTTCGGACTTTCTTT CASSYSKEGRGHVRTFF
TRBJ1-5 - TRBV2 - TGTGCCAGCAAGAGAAATACCAATCAGCCCCAGCATTTT CASKRNTNQPQHF
TRBJ2-3 - TRBV9 TRBD2 TGTGCCAGCTCACCACAAGGGAGGGCCGGTGGCACAGATACGCAGTATTTT CASSPQGRAGGTDTQYF
TRBJ1-2 many TRBV12-3/TRBV12-4 - TGTGCCAGCAACGGAGGGAACTATGGCTACACCTTC CASNGGNYGYTF
TRBJ2-5 - TRBV7-9 - TGTGCCAGCAGCTTCGCTGGGAAACAAGAGACCCAGTACTTC CASSFAGKQETQYF
TRBJ2-1 many TRBV12-3/TRBV12-4 - TGTGCCAGCAGTTCAGCGCTAAGCTCCTACAATGAGCAGTTCTTC CASSSALSSYNEQFF
TRBJ1-1 few TRBV25-1 - TGTGCCAGCAGCTGGGGAGTTGGGAACACTGAAGCTTTCTTT CASSWGVGNTEAFF
TRBJ2-1 many TRBV2 - TGTGCCAGCATGACCGGTAGCTCCTACAATGAGCAGTTCTTC CASMTGSSYNEQFF
TRBJ2-7 - TRBV20-1 TRBD2 TGCAGTGCTAACCCGGGACTAGCATCGGAGCAGTACTTC CSANPGLASEQYF
TRBJ2-1 many TRBV12-3/TRBV12-4 TRBD2 TGTGCCAGCAGTATCAGCGGGGGCCAAGGGGAGCAGTTCTTC CASSISGGQGEQFF
TRBJ1-1 - TRBV20-1 - TGCAGTGCCAACGGTCCTCGGACAGACACTGAAGCTTTCTTT CSANGPRTDTEAFF
TRBJ2-2 many TRBV7-3 - TGTGCCAGCAGCTCGATGGGACACAAGAACACCGGGGAGCTGTTTTTT CASSSMGHKNTGELFF
TRBJ1-1 many TRBV29-1 - TGCAGCGTTGAAGGAGTCCCCGGAGCTTTCTTT CSVEGVPGAFF
TRBJ1-3 many TRBV6-1 - TGTGCCAGCAGTCCGCGCCAGGCGTCTGGAAACACCATATATTTT CASSPRQASGNTIYF
TRBJ2-5 large TRBV7-9 - TGTGCCAGCAGCCCACCCGAGGGGGAACGAGGGACCCAGTACTTC CASSPPEGERGTQYF
TRBJ2-1 many TRBV7-6 - TGTGCCAGCAGCTTAGGTGGCACTGAGCAGTTCTTC CASSLGGTEQFF
TRBJ2-5 many TRBV6-9 TRBD1 TGTGCCAGCAGTTGGACCGGGACAGGGGGCGCCTTTTTTGAGACCCAGTACTTC CASSWTGTGGAFFETQYF
TRBJ1-6 many TRBV7-2 - TGTGCCAGCAGCCCGCCCTCGGGGGGGCGAGAGAATTCACCCCTCCACTTT CASSPPSGGRENSPLHF
TRBJ1-2 many TRBV3-1 - TGTGCCAGCAGCCATCTTTCGGGAGGTGAATTCTATGGCTACACCTTC CASSHLSGGEFYGYTF
TRBJ2-1 few TRBV24-1 - TGTGCCACCAGCGCGGGACAGATCGATGAGCAGTTCTTC CATSAGQIDEQFF
TRBJ1-1 few TRBV5-1 - TGCGCCAGCAGGATCCGGGAGGCTAACACTGAAGCTTTCTTT CASRIREANTEAFF